Below, 16 T cell receptor beta chains from the same sample are listed, as sequenced in a study of blood T cell repertoires in COVID-19. TCRdb's table, derived via immunoSEQ multiplex PCR, lists solely in-frame clones and lacks some. The sample carries hundreds of thousands of clones, approximately 90% recorded once. Material for sequencing was PBMCs or T cells enriched from blood (not recorded which). The receptor source for this set is a woman aged 55 to 70 in a cohort exposed to, infected with or recovered from COVID-19 (not recorded which).

CDR3 loop: CASRWDTQNTGELFF. Written as DNA, the CDR3 is TGTGCCAGCAGGTGGGACACGCAGAACACCGGGGAGCTGTTTTTT. J is TRBJ2-2 and V is TRBV5-4, with D maybe TRBD1 (6 bases). The V gene lost 5 bases and the J gene lost 1 base, with 12 bases spanning the gap. The germline CDR1 and CDR2 sequences are SGHNT and YYREEE (reference sequence). CDR3 length: 15 amino acids.

The chain carries TRBV12-3 or TRBV12-4 and TRBJ2-6, with a possible D match to TRBD1 (5 bases). The CDR3 length is 13 residues. Trimming removed 7 bases from V and 3 bases from J, with 7 bases in between. CDR3 nucleotides: TGTGCCAGCAAGGGGTATGGGGCCAACGTCCTGACTTTC. Translating gives CASKGYGANVLTF.

The chain combines TRBV7-9 with TRBJ2-3; D is ambiguous. V was trimmed by 1 base and J by 2 bases, leaving 10 bases between them. Germline V gives CDR1 SEHNR, CDR2 FQNEAQ (reference sequence). The CDR3 length is 15 residues. This chain's CDR3 is CASSLDGRTTDTQYF. Written as DNA, the CDR3 is TGTGCCAGCAGCTTAGATGGCAGAACCACAGATACGCAGTATTTT. Full variable domain (remainder filled in from reference TRBV7-9 and TRBJ2-3): DTGVSQNPRHKITKRGQNVTFRCDPISEHNRLYWYRQTLGQGPEFLTYFQNEAQLEKSRLLSDRFSAERPKGSFSTLEIQRTEQGDSAMYLCASSLDGRTTDTQYFGPGTRLTVL.

CDR3 amino acids: CASSQATGWYGYTF. For the CDR3, the DNA is TGTGCCAGCAGCCAAGCAACAGGGTGGTATGGCTACACCTTC. This rearrangement joins TRBV14 to TRBJ1-2; maybe TRBD1 (6 bases). V lost 1 base and J 5 bases, leaving 11 bases between the germline ends. Germline CDR1 SGHDN, CDR2 FVKESK. This CDR3 comprises 14 residues.

This chain uses TRBV24-1 with TRBJ2-1; possible D gene TRBD1, 6 bases. The CDR3 has 16 residues. V lost 4 bases and J 5 bases, leaving 17 bases between the germline ends. Germline V gene data show CDR1 as KGHDR and CDR2 as SFDVKD. CDR3 nucleotides: TGTGCCACCAGTGACCCGGACAGAACTTCAGACAATGAGCAGTTCTTC. It encodes CATSDPDRTSDNEQFF.

The V call is TRBV2, the J call TRBJ1-5; no firm D call. Germline V gene sequence: CDR1 SNHLY, CDR2 FYNNEI. The CDR3 extends over 17 amino acids. The germline V and J ends were trimmed by 0 bases and 0 bases, with 12 bases remaining between them. CDR3 sequence (DNA): TGTGCCAGCAGTGAAGCCGCCGGGAAAAGTAGCAATCAGCCCCAGCATTTT. Translating gives CASSEAAGKSSNQPQHF.

The rearrangement links TRBV18 to TRBJ1-2; 8 nucleotides line up with TRBD1. The junction had 5 bases not matched to a gene; V was cut back by 3 bases and J by 2 bases. The CDR3 sequence is 15 residues long. Germline V lookup: CDR1 KGHSH, CDR2 LQKENI. This CDR3 reads CASSPMDRANYGYTF. The DNA for the CDR3 is TGTGCCAGCTCACCTATGGACAGGGCGAACTATGGCTACACCTTC.

This rearrangement joins TRBV5-1 to TRBJ1-2; TRBD1 matches at 7 bases. The germline V gene has CDR1 SGHRS and CDR2 YFSETQ. The CDR3 length is 15 residues. V shed 4 bases and J 3 bases; nucleotides not matched to a gene: 9. The CDR3 nucleotides are TGCGCCAGCAGCGCGGCATCAGGGGGATACTATGGCTACACCTTC. It specifies CASSAASGGYYGYTF. Variable domain in full (rest from reference TRBV5-1 and TRBJ1-2): KAGVTQTPRYLIKTRGQQVTLSCSPISGHRSVSWYQQTPGQGLQFLFEYFSETQRNKGNFPGRFSGRQFSNSRSEMNVSTLELGDSALYLCASSAASGGYYGYTFGSGTRLTVV.

CDR3 loop: CATSDLHCRNTIYF. For the CDR3, the DNA is TGTGCCACCAGTGATTTGCACTGCCGAAACACCATATATTTT. The rearrangement links TRBV24-1 to TRBJ1-3, with unresolved D. The V end was cut by 0 bases, the J end by 5 bases, with 7 bases between. Germline V gene data show CDR1 as KGHDR and CDR2 as SFDVKD. This CDR3 is built from 14 residues.

This chain joins TRBV2 and TRBJ2-1; 8 positions agree with TRBD1. The CDR3 spans 15 residues. Germline CDR1 is SNHLY and CDR2 is FYNNEI. J lost 1 base, V lost 6 bases, and 5 bases had no gene match. CDR3 amino acids: CASSPDRGSYNEQFF. The CDR3 DNA reads TGTGCCAGCAGCCCCGACAGGGGATCCTACAATGAGCAGTTCTTC. Filled out from reference TRBV2 and TRBJ2-1, the complete variable domain reads EPEVTQTPSHQVTQMGQEVILRCVPISNHLYFYWYRQILGQKVEFLVSFYNNEISEKSEIFDDQFSVERPDGSNFTLKIRSTKLEDSAMYFCASSPDRGSYNEQFFGPGTRLTVL.

The chain carries TRBV7-3 and TRBJ1-6; D gene ambiguous. The germline CDR1 and CDR2 sequences are SGHTA and FQGTGA. With 5 bases removed from V and 10 bases from J, the gap between germline ends came to 12 bases. The length of the CDR3 is 13 residues. This chain's CDR3 is CASSPNGVSPLHF. DNA of the CDR3: TGTGCCAGCAGCCCCAACGGTGTGTCACCCCTCCACTTT.

This chain connects TRBV5-4 to TRBJ2-7; 8 bases agree with TRBD1. CDR1 and CDR2 from the germline V gene are SGHNT and YYREEE (reference sequence). This CDR3 comprises 15 residues. The junction had 5 bases not matched to a gene; V was cut back by 0 bases and J by 3 bases. The CDR3 nucleotides read TGTGCCAGCAGCTTGGCCCCCGGACAGGGCTACGAGCAGTACTTC. Encoded protein: CASSLAPGQGYEQYF. Filled out from reference TRBV5-4 and TRBJ2-7, the complete variable domain reads ETGVTQSPTHLIKTRGQQVTLRCSSQSGHNTVSWYQQALGQGPQFIFQYYREEENGRGNFPPRFSGLQFPNYSSELNVNALELDDSALYLCASSLAPGQGYEQYFGPGTRLTVT.

This rearrangement joins TRBV15 to TRBJ1-1; no definite D call. This CDR3 has 14 amino acids. V was trimmed by 0 bases and J by 7 bases, leaving 12 bases between them. The germline V gene encodes CDR1 LNHNV and CDR2 YYDKDF (reference sequence). The CDR3 sequence is CATSRDQEADEAFF. CDR3 nucleotides: TGTGCCACCAGCAGAGATCAAGAGGCAGATGAAGCTTTCTTT. Together with reference TRBV15 and TRBJ1-1, the CDR3 gives the full variable domain: DAMVIQNPRYQVTQFGKPVTLSCSQTLNHNVMYWYQQKSSQAPKLLFHYYDKDFNNEADTPDNFQSRRPNTSFCFLDIRSPGLGDTAMYLCATSRDQEADEAFFGQGTRLTVV.

The chain couples TRBV3-1 (or the pseudogene TRBV3-2) to TRBJ2-7; 14 bases are shared with TRBD2. The CDR3 contains 15 residues. Unmatched junction bases numbered 4, after V lost 4 bases and J lost 5 bases. Germline assignment: CDR1 LGHDT and CDR2 YNNKEL (reference sequence). DNA for the CDR3: TGTGCCAGCAGCCGAGGGGGACTAGCGGGAGACGAGCAGTACTTC. Translation gives CASSRGGLAGDEQYF.

J is TRBJ2-7 and V is TRBV29-1; 8 positions match TRBD1. The CDR3 sequence is 14 residues long. V lost 6 bases, J lost 5 bases, and 12 bases stayed unmatched. Germline loops: CDR1 SQVTM, CDR2 ANQGSEA. The CDR3 is CSVDLGQGTNEQYF. The CDR3 DNA is TGCAGCGTGGACTTAGGACAGGGTACGAACGAGCAGTACTTC.

This chain uses TRBV5-4 with TRBJ2-7; 7 bases are a match to TRBD2. CDR3 length: 16 amino acids. Germline CDR1 is SGHNT and CDR2 is YYREEE (reference sequence). V lost 4 bases, J lost 4 bases, and 14 bases stayed unmatched. Here the CDR3 DNA reads TGTGCCAGCAGCCAAAACCGGGAGGCTCTTTTTTACGAGCAGTACTTC. Translated, it gives CASSQNREALFYEQYF.